This T cell receptor (beta chain) is from a study of blood T cell repertoires in COVID-19 (dated by TCRdb to between 2020 and 2021). With regard to the full study: Samples covering the acute and convalescent phases of COVID-19 were provided by collaborators in the United States, Italy and Spain. The material from the prospective study consisted of cDNA or gDNA derived from T cells, B-cell-depleted T cells, or PBMCs. Deeply sampled blood TCRbeta repertoires from subjects exposed to, actively infected with, or recovered from COVID-19 were included in the dataset. A freely available public database, intended as a resource for researchers studying the immune response to SARS-CoV-2, is where the repertoires were released. Samples were obtained from the ongoing ImmuneRACE study (first 160 participants) and from some 1,300 subjects provided by 6 global collaborators. Sample metadata almost always included a de-identified subject ID, COVID-19 status, age in years and sex. HLA class I and class II types, where available, came from metadata supplied by the sample provider rather than from assay-based typing. Broader findings and caveats from the paper: The amount of clinical and demographic metadata varied by source and participant and was provided uncurated.

TCRbeta CDR3 regions were amplified from genomic DNA by means of the immunoSEQ Assay, a bias-controlled multiplex PCR. The authors' analysis ran thus. The number of nucleated cells in each sample was estimated from the amplification of reference gene primers within the assay. To quantify the absolute abundance of each unique TCRbeta CDR3 rearrangement, sequence reads were collapsed and filtered. For each sample, productive Simpson clonality was calculated as the square root of Simpson's diversity index over productive rearrangements. The table was pulled from immuneACCESS by TCRdb, which kept in-frame rearrangements only. Such tables lose some clones; where checked, under half of the loss comes from unresolved V genes, and the rest has no known cause. V and J calls plus clone size are reproduced from that table; the DNA served to infer D and trimming. For this sample there are over 200,000 clones; about four fifths appear just once. 1.8% of the sample comes from the top ten.

This clone was counted between two and nine times. The antigen it recognizes is unknown. No much larger clone is present one base from it, and per-base qualities are unavailable. The CDR3 runs 14 amino acids, cysteine and phenylalanine included. This entry keeps only the CDR3 DNA: 42 bases, framed from base 1. V loses 6 bases, J loses 2 bases, and the germline ends lie 13 bases apart. Reading the germline V gene gives CDR1 MGHDK and CDR2 SYGVNS. Participants in the prospective study were aged roughly 18 to 100 years, lived in about two dozen United States geographic areas, and enrolled through a virtual design. Cohort assignment in the prospective study relied on participant-reported clinical history from a screening survey and a study questionnaire. Recovered participants in ImmuneRACE Cohort 3 were defined as having two consecutive negative NP/OP PCR tests, clearance from a healthcare professional, or resolution of symptoms. In the prospective study, mobile phlebotomists collected whole blood, serum and a nasopharyngeal or oropharyngeal swab from each participant. Prospective study participants could optionally give additional blood draws and questionnaires over an approximately 2-month period. Before DNA extraction, prospective study blood samples were shipped either frozen or at room temperature.

The sequenced sample consisted of PBMCs or T cells enriched from blood (not recorded which). This TCR was recovered from a man in his 60s who had recovered from COVID-19. Recombination connected TRBV25-1 to TRBJ1-2; TRBD1 is a weak D gene call, 5 bases matching. The CDR3 region reads CASSGEGTNYGYTF. The sequence in DNA is TGTGCCAGCAGCGGGGAGGGGACCAACTATGGCTACACCTTC.